Given below is one TCR beta chain in context. Its matching antigen is unknown. The data were obtained in a study of CD8+CD57+ T cells in acquired aplastic anemia. Study-level results: With respect to CD8+ Simpson's diversity, patients and controls did not differ significantly.

The CDR3 is 13 amino acids. Germline CDR1 SNHLY, CDR2 FYNNEI. Germline trimming cut 5 bases from V and 7 bases from J; bases unmatched to any gene: 6. By flow cytometry, patients selected for sequencing had shown an expansion of CD8+CD57+ cells. Blood sampling was performed on the patients, and none of them had received therapy by then. CDR3 and TCR beta VDJ profiling relied on a genomic DNA template. TCRdb called the reads again in MiXCR, with one record for every CDR3 protein. Of around 200,000 distinct CDR3 sequences listed, about 60% are singletons. The receptor was derived from a human donor with aplastic anemia. The chain uses TRBV2 and TRBJ2-5, with 8 bases lining up with TRBD2. The sample was sorted CD4+, CD8+, or CD8+CD57+ T cells (not recorded which) from PBMCs. CDR3 DNA sequence: TGTGCCAGCAGTAGCCTCCGGGAGGGGACCCAGTACTTC. Protein sequence: CASSSLREGTQYF.